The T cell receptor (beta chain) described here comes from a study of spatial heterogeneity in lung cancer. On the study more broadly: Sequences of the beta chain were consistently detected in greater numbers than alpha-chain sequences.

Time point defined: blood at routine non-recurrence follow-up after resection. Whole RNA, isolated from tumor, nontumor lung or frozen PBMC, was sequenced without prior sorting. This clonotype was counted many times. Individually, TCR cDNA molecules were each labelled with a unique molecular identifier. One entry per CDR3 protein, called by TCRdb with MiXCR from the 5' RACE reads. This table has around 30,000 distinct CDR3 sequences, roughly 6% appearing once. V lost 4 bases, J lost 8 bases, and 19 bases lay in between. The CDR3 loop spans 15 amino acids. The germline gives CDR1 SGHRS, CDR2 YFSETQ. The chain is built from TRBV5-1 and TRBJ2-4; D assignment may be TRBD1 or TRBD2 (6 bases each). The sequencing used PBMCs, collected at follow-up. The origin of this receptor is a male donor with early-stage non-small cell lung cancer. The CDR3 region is CASSDFGGPTDIQYF. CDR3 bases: TGCGCCAGCAGCGATTTCGGGGGCCCTACGGACATTCAGTACTTC.